The 31 T cell receptor beta chains given below trace back to one sample, sequenced in a study of PD-1 and CTLA-4 blockade in melanoma (dated by TCRdb to about 2021). Libraries were built with the immunoSEQ multiplex PCR assay. TCRdb obtained this table from immuneACCESS and retained in-frame rearrangements with V and J assigned. These tables miss some clones; where compared with another copy, unresolved V genes account for less than half of the shortfall, and the remainder is unexplained. Within this sample are tens of thousands of clones, with about 88% of them counted one time only. The ten biggest clones cover roughly 7% of the sample. Material: CD8+ T cells from peripheral blood, obtained from a patient given anti-PD-1 treatment. Source of these receptors: a human donor with melanoma.

The chain's CDR3 is CASSLGQGREQYF. CDR3 bases: TGTGCCAGCAGCTTAGGGCAGGGGAGGGAGCAGTACTTC. This chain links TRBV13 with TRBJ2-7, with D perhaps being TRBD1 or TRBD2 (6 bases each). CDR1 and CDR2 (germline): PRHDT, FYEKMQ (reference sequence). V lost 0 bases and J lost 7, with 10 bases in between. This CDR3 spans 13 amino acids. Variable domain in full (rest from reference TRBV13 and TRBJ2-7): AAGVIQSPRHLIKEKRETATLKCYPIPRHDTVYWYQQGPGQDPQFLISFYEKMQSDKGSIPDRFSAQQFSDYHSELNMSSLELGDSALYFCASSLGQGREQYFGPGTRLTVT.

V and J are TRBV4-2 and TRBJ1-1; D not certain. Per the germline V gene, CDR1 is LGHNA and CDR2 is YNFKEQ. Trimming took off 0 bases at V and 0 bases at J, with 8 bases between the two ends. The CDR3 sequence is 15 residues long. This chain's CDR3 is CASSQEANVNTEAFF. Written as DNA, the CDR3 is TGTGCCAGCAGCCAAGAGGCGAACGTGAACACTGAAGCTTTCTTT.

The CDR3: CASSSLGVLQETQYF. CDR3 nucleotide sequence: TGTGCCAGCAGTTCCCTCGGGGTTCTCCAAGAGACCCAGTACTTC. The chain links TRBV28 to TRBJ2-5, with a weak D call TRBD2 (5 bases). The CDR3 sequence is 15 residues long. CDR1 and CDR2 (germline): MDHEN, SYDVKM. The V and J ends lost 4 bases and 1 base respectively, with 13 bases between them.

The chain employs TRBV6-2 or TRBV6-3 and TRBJ1-1, with D unresolved. Between the trimmed V and J ends, which lost 0 bases and 0 bases, there was a span of 5 bases. The CDR3 runs to 14 residues. Germline V gene lookup returns CDR1 MNHEY and CDR2 SVGEGT. This chain's CDR3 is CASSYSSVNTEAFF. In DNA, the CDR3 is TGTGCCAGCAGTTACTCGAGCGTGAACACTGAAGCTTTCTTT.

The chain is built from TRBV11-2 and TRBJ1-2, with 7 nucleotides matching TRBD1. CDR1 is SGHAT, CDR2 FQNNGV, per germline. The CDR3 length is 13 residues. The trim removed 4 bases at V and 3 bases at J, leaving 2 bases unmatched. The CDR3 sequence is CASSSTGDYGYTF. CDR3 DNA: TGTGCCAGCAGCTCTACAGGGGACTATGGCTACACCTTC.

The chain couples TRBV19 to TRBJ1-1; D remains ambiguous. Germline V CDR1 and CDR2: LNHDA, SQIVND (reference sequence). The germline V and J ends were trimmed by 4 bases and 0 bases, with 18 bases remaining between them. The CDR3 is 17 residues long. CDR3 loop: CASSTLPEDGVNTEAFF. CDR3 bases: TGTGCCAGTAGTACCCTCCCCGAGGATGGGGTGAACACTGAAGCTTTCTTT.

The DNA of the CDR3 is TGTGCCAGCAACCCCCAGGGTTACGAGCAGTACTTC. It is translated as CASNPQGYEQYF. The rearrangement uses TRBV2 and TRBJ2-7; D possibly corresponds to TRBD1 (5 bases). The germline V and J ends were trimmed by 7 bases and 4 bases, with 11 bases remaining between them. This CDR3 is built from 12 residues. Germline V CDR1 and CDR2: SNHLY, FYNNEI.

This chain connects TRBV24-1 to TRBJ1-5; D uncertain. This CDR3 is 16 amino acids long. The V gene's germline CDR1 is KGHDR and CDR2 SFDVKD. Trimming removed 6 bases from V and 2 bases from J, with 16 bases in between. CDR3 region: CATSLLTGGGNQPQHF. CDR3 bases: TGTGCCACCAGTCTCTTGACCGGCGGGGGCAATCAGCCCCAGCATTTT.

The chain employs TRBV4-1 and TRBJ2-1; D may be TRBD1 (7 bases). CDR1 and CDR2 from the germline V gene are MGHRA and YSYEKL. The CDR3 has 14 residues. Deletions cut 6 bases from V and 9 bases from J, with 18 bases between. In nucleotides, the CDR3 is TGCGCCAGCAGGCGTCAGGGGGGAACACCTGAGCAGTTCTTC. Amino acids: CASRRQGGTPEQFF.

This clone appeared a single time. The V gene is TRBV12-5, the J gene TRBJ2-4; 9 bases are shared with TRBD1. The V segment lost 11 bases and the J segment 4 bases; nucleotides outside the gene matches: 12. This CDR3 has 15 amino acids. The germline CDR1 and CDR2 sequences are LGHNT and FRNRAP. The CDR3 reads CAPLLWDRAKNIQYF. The DNA of the CDR3 is TGTGCTCCGCTCCTTTGGGACAGGGCTAAAAACATTCAGTACTTC.

This sequence joins TRBV7-8 and TRBJ1-4; D might be TRBD1 (5 bases). V dropped 6 bases and J dropped 4 bases, with 15 bases sitting between them. CDR3 length: 15 residues. In germline, CDR1 is SGHVS, CDR2 FQNEAQ. The CDR3 nucleotides are TGTGCCAGCAGGCACACGTCGGGGCTTAATGAAAAACTGTTTTTT. It yields the protein CASRHTSGLNEKLFF.

This clone occurred a few times. The chain links TRBV11-2 to TRBJ2-7; no clear D. Germline values: CDR1 SGHAT, CDR2 FQNNGV. Trimming removed 3 bases from V and 1 base from J, with 7 bases in between. This CDR3 has 13 amino acids. In DNA, the CDR3 is TGTGCCAGCAGCTTCGCAGGTTCCTACGAGCAGTACTTC. It is translated as CASSFAGSYEQYF.

This clone is a singleton in its sample. V and J are TRBV7-6 and TRBJ1-1; D is undetermined. This CDR3 spans 16 amino acids. Germline CDR1 and CDR2: SGHVS and FNYEAQ. V was clipped by 1 base and J by 0 bases, with 12 bases between them. The CDR3 region is CASSLGVGRLNTEAFF. In DNA form, the CDR3 reads TGTGCCAGCAGCTTAGGAGTGGGCCGTCTGAACACTGAAGCTTTCTTT. Full variable domain (outside the CDR3, taken from reference TRBV7-6 and TRBJ1-1): GAGVSQSPRYKVTKRGQDVALRCDPISGHVSLYWYRQALGQGPEFLTYFNYEAQQDKSGLPNDRFSAERPEGSISTLTIQRTEQRDSAMYRCASSLGVGRLNTEAFFGQGTRLTVV.

V is TRBV5-1 and J is TRBJ2-3; 7 nucleotides match TRBD1. Trimming at V came to 0 bases and at J to 4 bases, leaving 8 bases not matched to a gene. Germline V gene sequence: CDR1 SGHRS, CDR2 YFSETQ. There are 16 residues in the CDR3. The CDR3 reads CASSLGQGVSADTQYF. The CDR3 DNA reads TGCGCCAGCAGCTTGGGCCAGGGGGTATCAGCAGATACGCAGTATTTT.

The V call is TRBV9, the J call TRBJ1-1; D gene unclear. V was clipped by 0 bases and J by 1 base, with 7 bases between them. CDR1 SGDLS and CDR2 YYNGEE come from the germline V gene. The CDR3 sequence is 14 residues long. CDR3 nucleotides: TGTGCCAGCAGCGTAGGAGATGCGAACACTGAAGCTTTCTTT. Amino acids: CASSVGDANTEAFF.

This chain's CDR3 is CASSLLLTGANTEAFF. CDR3 nucleotides: TGTGCCAGCAGCCTTCTCCTGACAGGCGCGAACACTGAAGCTTTCTTT. The chain employs TRBV2 and TRBJ1-1, with a tentative D call TRBD1 (6 bases). Germline CDR1 is SNHLY and CDR2 is FYNNEI. CDR3 length: 16 residues. V lost 6 bases to trimming and J lost 1 base, with 18 bases between them.

Notes on this clone: One end of the junction fails to match germline, which may point to a read error. The chain uses TRBV9 and TRBJ1-2; D possibly corresponds to TRBD1 (5 bases). The CDR3 has 9 residues. CDR1 SGDLS and CDR2 YYNGEE come from the germline V gene. The CDR3 coding sequence is TGTGCCAGCAGCGTAAAAGGGGACTTC. Its protein is CASSVKGDF.

The CDR3 bases are TGTGCCAGCAGTGCCGCGGCCGGGGGCTCCTACGAGCAGTACTTC. Protein product: CASSAAAGGSYEQYF. This chain links TRBV2 with TRBJ2-7; possible D gene TRBD2, 6 bases. Trimming stripped 4 bases from V and 0 bases from J, with 13 bases between. Germline V gene sequence: CDR1 SNHLY, CDR2 FYNNEI. This CDR3 comprises 15 residues.

The V gene is TRBV2, the J gene TRBJ1-1; perhaps TRBD1 as D (6 bases). The CDR3 totals 17 residues. V dropped 9 bases and J dropped 0 bases, with 23 bases sitting between them. CDR1 is SNHLY and CDR2 is FYNNEI in the germline V gene. CDR3 region: CASGGRTGGPLNTEAFF. The CDR3 nucleotides read TGTGCCAGTGGGGGGCGAACAGGAGGGCCCTTGAACACTGAAGCTTTCTTT.

This chain uses TRBV29-1 with TRBJ1-2; no definite D call. Germline V CDR1 and CDR2: SQVTM, ANQGSEA. The CDR3 spans 16 residues. Trimming left V 6 bases short and J 0 bases short, with 20 bases between. CDR3 nucleotide sequence: TGCAGCGTCCGAACCCTCCAGGAGATAGCTAACTATGGCTACACCTTC. Protein sequence: CSVRTLQEIANYGYTF.

To note about this clone: Its ends do not fully match the called genes, so a read error is possible. The sample holds other DNA sequences that translate to the same CDR3. V usage is TRBV7-9 and J usage is TRBJ1-3; D gene unclear. The CDR3 covers 12 residues. The germline gives CDR1 SEHNR, CDR2 FQNEAQ (reference sequence). The DNA for the CDR3 is TGTGCCAGCAGCTTAGCTGGGAACACCATATATTTT. It translates to CASSLAGNTIYF.

The chain uses TRBV6-2 or TRBV6-3 and TRBJ2-7, with 10 bases fitting TRBD2. CDR1 and CDR2 (germline): MNHEY, SVGEGT. Trimming took 5 bases from V and 6 from J; bases not matched to a gene: 10. This CDR3 comprises 15 residues. The CDR3 bases are TGTGCCAGCAGTCCCGGAAGCGGGGGGGCCATCGAGCAGTACTTC. Its translation is CASSPGSGGAIEQYF.

The J gene is TRBJ2-3, the V gene TRBV15, with no clear D. CDR1 is LNHNV and CDR2 is YYDKDF in the germline V gene (reference sequence). V was pared by 6 bases and J by 1 base, with 11 bases between. The CDR3 loop spans 14 amino acids. CDR3 protein: CATRTAIGTDTQYF. For the CDR3, the DNA is TGTGCCACCAGGACCGCTATTGGCACAGATACGCAGTATTTT. The full variable domain, completed using reference TRBV15 and TRBJ2-3, is DAMVIQNPRYQVTQFGKPVTLSCSQTLNHNVMYWYQQKSSQAPKLLFHYYDKDFNNEADTPDNFQSRRPNTSFCFLDIRSPGLGDTAMYLCATRTAIGTDTQYFGPGTRLTVL.

This chain links TRBV19 with TRBJ1-1; 8 nucleotides agree with TRBD1. The junction had 0 bases not matched to a gene; V was cut back by 5 bases and J by 1 base. This CDR3 comprises 13 residues. Germline V gene sequence: CDR1 LNHDA, CDR2 SQIVND (reference sequence). CDR3 loop: CASSQGANTEAFF. For the CDR3, the DNA is TGTGCCAGTAGTCAGGGGGCGAACACTGAAGCTTTCTTT.

This chain joins TRBV20-1 and TRBJ1-2, with 10 positions matching TRBD1. In germline, CDR1 is DFQATT, CDR2 SNEGSKA (reference sequence). V shed 6 bases, J shed 5 bases, and the junction held 18 bases outside the gene matches. The CDR3 is made up of 17 amino acids. CDR3 nucleotide sequence: TGCAGTGCCAGTAGCCCCGACAGGGGGCGGTTCAATTATGGCTACACCTTC. Translating it yields CSASSPDRGRFNYGYTF.

The CDR3 nucleotides are TGTGCCAGCTCACCATCGGGGGGCCACGATGAGCAGTTCTTC. It encodes CASSPSGGHDEQFF. The genes are TRBV18 and TRBJ2-1, with D possibly being TRBD2 (7 bases). The V end lost 2 bases, the J end lost 8 bases, and 13 bases lay between the germline ends. The CDR3 runs 14 residues. CDR1 KGHSH and CDR2 LQKENI come from the germline V gene.

J is TRBJ1-3 and V is TRBV11-2, with D possibly being TRBD1 (5 bases). Between the trimmed V and J ends, which lost 5 bases and 8 bases, there was a span of 13 bases. Per germline, CDR1 SGHAT and CDR2 FQNNGV. The CDR3 is made up of 13 amino acids. CDR3 sequence: CASSAYGGDTIYF. In DNA, the CDR3 is TGTGCCAGCAGCGCGTACGGGGGAGACACCATATATTTT.

The chain carries TRBV5-1 and TRBJ2-5; 13 bases match TRBD2. The trim removed 4 bases at V and 4 bases at J, leaving 4 bases unmatched. The CDR3 has 15 residues. In germline, CDR1 is SGHRS, CDR2 YFSETQ. The CDR3 sequence: CASSLGTSGVETQYF. In DNA form, the CDR3 reads TGCGCCAGCAGCCTAGGGACTAGCGGGGTAGAGACCCAGTACTTC.

The chain couples TRBV9 to TRBJ1-1; D perhaps matches TRBD1 (5 bases). Germline V gene sequence: CDR1 SGDLS, CDR2 YYNGEE. CDR3 size: 14 residues. The ends were cut back, 3 bases at V and 1 base at J, with 10 bases in the middle. The CDR3, as DNA: TGTGCCAGCAGCGCCCGGGGCGGGAACACTGAAGCTTTCTTT. This translates into CASSARGGNTEAFF. The whole variable domain, remainder taken from reference TRBV9 and TRBJ1-1, is DSGVTQTPKHLITATGQRVTLRCSPRSGDLSVYWYQQSLDQGLQFLIQYYNGEERAKGNILERFSAQQFPDLHSELNLSSLELGDSALYFCASSARGGNTEAFFGQGTRLTVV.

CDR3 DNA sequence: TGTGCCAGCAGCAATACCGGGGGCAGTGAAGCTTTCTTT. Its protein product is CASSNTGGSEAFF. The chain couples TRBV7-6 to TRBJ1-1, with D perhaps TRBD1 (6 bases). V lost 5 bases to trimming and J lost 7 bases, with 14 bases between them. CDR3 size: 13 residues. Per germline, CDR1 SGHVS and CDR2 FNYEAQ.

The table lists this clone with a few counts. This chain joins TRBV5-4 and TRBJ1-5, with no clear D. The germline CDR1 and CDR2 sequences are SGHNT and YYREEE (reference sequence). The CDR3 extends over 14 amino acids. Trimming took off 2 bases at V and 1 base at J, with 7 bases between the two ends. CDR3 DNA: TGTGCCAGCAGCTTAGGAGGGAGCAATCAGCCCCAGCATTTT. It codes for CASSLGGSNQPQHF.